The 10 T cell receptor beta chains presented below share a single source sample, sequenced in a study of tumor and adjacent non-tumor tissue in lung cancer. TCRbeta libraries were built with three rounds of nested PCR, modified from ARM-PCR. TCRdb reprocessed the multiplex PCR reads via MiXCR and lists one record per CDR3 protein. The sample lists 85,000 or so distinct CDR3 sequences, approximately 73% occurring once. No cell sorting was done before RNA was extracted from the tissue. Distant lung tissue was collected more than 3 cm away from the tumor edge. Material for sequencing was distant non-tumor lung tissue. Receptor source: a woman in her fifties or sixties with non-small cell lung cancer.

The J gene is TRBJ1-3, the V gene TRBV12-3 or TRBV12-4; perhaps TRBD1 as D (5 bases). V dropped 6 bases and J dropped 3 bases, with 15 bases sitting between them. The CDR3 consists of 15 residues. In DNA form, the CDR3 reads TGTGCCAGCAGGCTAGACAGTGCTTATGGAAACACCATATATTTT. Translation: CASRLDSAYGNTIYF.

As for this clonotype: The conserved final phenylalanine or tryptophan is absent from the CDR3, which likely points to a read error. The chain employs TRBV7-9 and TRBJ1-1; 8 bases line up with TRBD1. The V segment lost 5 bases and the J segment 11 bases; nucleotides outside the gene matches: 16. There are 15 residues in the CDR3. Germline assignment: CDR1 SEHNR and CDR2 FQNEAQ (reference sequence). CDR3 DNA sequence: TGTGCCAGCAGCCCCGCGCTACCGACAGGGGTCGGCGCTTTCCTT. Translated, it gives CASSPALPTGVGAFL.

As concerns this clonotype: A read error is possible here, since a much larger clone lies one base away. The rearrangement uses TRBV20-1 and TRBJ2-7; 8 positions agree with TRBD1. Germline lookup yields CDR1 DFQATT and CDR2 SNEGSKA (reference sequence). The length of the CDR3 is 17 residues. The chain's CDR3 is CRARDRYRLSRSYEQYF. CDR3 nucleotides: TGCAGAGCTAGGGACAGGTACCGCCTCTCCCGCTCCTACGAGCAGTACTTC.

This rearrangement joins TRBV5-1 to TRBJ2-3; 7 bases are a match to TRBD2. V lost 6 bases and J lost 3; bases outside the gene matches: 28. Germline V gives CDR1 SGHRS, CDR2 YFSETQ. There are 21 residues in the CDR3. This CDR3 reads CASMGSPPGLAGVGATDTQYF. Here the CDR3 DNA reads TGCGCCAGCATGGGAAGTCCCCCGGGACTTGCGGGAGTCGGGGCTACAGATACGCAGTATTTT.

To note about this clonotype: The conserved closing phenylalanine or tryptophan is absent in this CDR3, likely reflecting a read error. This rearrangement joins TRBV4-1 to TRBJ1-1, with 10 bases matching TRBD1. Germline CDR1 reads MGHRA; CDR2 reads YSYEKL. This CDR3 region has 14 residues. CDR3 protein: CTSNQRTGGTEAFI. CDR3 in DNA: TGCACCAGCAACCAACGGACAGGGGGGACTGAAGCTTTCATT.

A remark on this clonotype: One junction end disagrees with the germline gene, perhaps due to a read error. The chain's CDR3 is CANSPSGRAVETQYF. CDR3 bases: TGTGCCAACAGTCCTAGTGGGAGGGCCGTGGAGACCCAGTACTTC. This chain connects TRBV6-1 to TRBJ2-5; 7 bases line up with TRBD2. CDR3 length: 15 amino acids. CDR1 is MNHNS, CDR2 SASEGT, per germline.

In regard to this clonotype: Here the CDR3 omits its conserved ending phenylalanine or tryptophan, so a read error is the likely source. The chain has TRBV11-2 and TRBJ2-7; 15 nucleotides agree with TRBD2. Germline CDR1 and CDR2: SGHAT and FQNNGV. The CDR3 length is 17 residues. In DNA, the CDR3 is TGTGACAGCAGCCCCCGGACTAGCGGGAGGGCATTGTGGGAGCAGTACCTT. Its translation is CDSSPRTSGRALWEQYL.

The sample holds many counts of this clonotype. This chain joins TRBV29-1 and TRBJ1-1; D gene ambiguous. V was shortened by 7 bases and J by 0 bases, with 12 bases between the two germline ends. CDR3 length: 13 amino acids. CDR1 is SQVTM and CDR2 is ANQGSEA in the germline V gene. For the CDR3, the DNA is TGCAGCGGACGAGAGGGCATGAACACTGAAGCTTTCTTT. This translates into CSGREGMNTEAFF. Looking up the rest from reference TRBV29-1 and TRBJ1-1 gives the full variable domain: SAVISQKPSRDICQRGTSLTIQCQVDSQVTMMFWYRQQPGQSLTLIATANQGSEATYESGFVIDKFPISRPNLTFSTLTVSNMSPEDSSIYLCSGREGMNTEAFFGQGTRLTVV.

This clonotype was detected many times. This sequence joins TRBV30 and TRBJ1-2; a weak D match, TRBD1 (5 bases). This CDR3 is 14 amino acids long. V lost 4 bases and J 5 bases, leaving 17 bases between the germline ends. Germline V gene sequence: CDR1 GTSNPN, CDR2 SVGIG (reference sequence). In DNA, the CDR3 is TGTGCCTGGATCCACAGGTGGCCCCTTTATGGCTACACCTTC. The encoded protein is CAWIHRWPLYGYTF.

This clonotype was picked up a small number of times. This may come from a read error, since a much larger clone is one base off. V usage is TRBV29-1 and J usage is TRBJ2-3, with a possible D match to TRBD1 (5 bases). V lost 7 bases, J lost 12 bases, and 20 bases lay in between. In germline, CDR1 is SQVTM, CDR2 ANQGSEA. The CDR3 totals 12 residues. For the CDR3, the DNA is TGCAGCGCTTTAGCAGGCACAGGTACACAGTATTTT. Translating it yields CSALAGTGTQYF.